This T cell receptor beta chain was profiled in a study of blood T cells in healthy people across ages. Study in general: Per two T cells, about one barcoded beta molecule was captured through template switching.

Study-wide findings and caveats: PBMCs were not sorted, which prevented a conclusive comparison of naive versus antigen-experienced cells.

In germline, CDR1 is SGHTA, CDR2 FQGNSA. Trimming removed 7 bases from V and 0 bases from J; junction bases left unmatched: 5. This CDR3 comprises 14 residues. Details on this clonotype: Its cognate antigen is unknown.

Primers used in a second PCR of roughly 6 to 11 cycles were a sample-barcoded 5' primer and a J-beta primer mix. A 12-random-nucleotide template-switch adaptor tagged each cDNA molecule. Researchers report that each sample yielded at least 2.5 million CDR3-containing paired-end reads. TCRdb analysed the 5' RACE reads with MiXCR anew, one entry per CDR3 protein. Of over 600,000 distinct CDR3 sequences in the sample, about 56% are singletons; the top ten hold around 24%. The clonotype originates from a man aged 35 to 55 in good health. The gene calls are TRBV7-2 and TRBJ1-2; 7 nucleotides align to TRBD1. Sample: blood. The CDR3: CASTRDSSNYGYTF. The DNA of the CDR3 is TGTGCCAGCACCAGGGACAGTTCTAACTATGGCTACACCTTC.